The 20 T cell receptor beta chains in this list originate from one sample, sequenced in a study of blood T cell repertoires in COVID-19. The repertoire was sequenced with immunoSEQ multiplex PCR; TCRdb's copy has only in-frame clones and lacks some. The table has fewer than 350,000 clones, 80% to 95% seen once; the top ten hold 6% to 7%. The sequenced sample consisted of peripheral blood. Receptors were obtained from a woman between 25 and 40 years old with COVID-19, enrolled during active disease.

This clone is a singleton in its sample. The chain employs TRBV14 and TRBJ2-2, with 9 bases that match TRBD2. Germline values: CDR1 SGHDN, CDR2 FVKESK. The CDR3 runs 16 residues. Trimming removed 4 bases from V and 0 bases from J; junction bases left unmatched: 3. CDR3 nucleotides: TGTGCCAGCAGCCCGCGGGGGGGGGCGAACACCGGGGAGCTGTTTTTT. Encoded protein: CASSPRGGANTGELFF. Full variable domain (remainder filled in from reference TRBV14 and TRBJ2-2): EAGVTQFPSHSVIEKGQTVTLRCDPISGHDNLYWYRRVMGKEIKFLLHFVKESKQDESGMPNNRFLAERTGGTYSTLKVQPAELEDSGVYFCASSPRGGANTGELFFGEGSRLTVL.

The gene calls are TRBV10-3 and TRBJ2-4, with 14 bases identical to TRBD2. The CDR3 consists of 16 residues. Trimming took 4 bases from V and 6 from J; bases not matched to a gene: 5. Looked up from germline, CDR1 is ENHRY and CDR2 is SYGVKD. CDR3 residues: CAISGGGTSGGNIQYF. DNA of the CDR3: TGTGCCATCAGTGGGGGTGGGACTAGCGGGGGAAACATTCAGTACTTC.

This clone was counted a single time. The chain links TRBV30 to TRBJ1-2; no clear D. The CDR3 contains 14 residues. V lost 0 bases, J lost 5 bases, and 13 bases lay in between. CDR1 is GTSNPN, CDR2 SVGIG, per germline (reference sequence). The CDR3 reads CAWSVIPPGYGYTF. The CDR3, as DNA: TGTGCCTGGAGTGTCATACCACCCGGTTATGGCTACACCTTC.

This rearrangement joins TRBV30 to TRBJ2-3, with TRBD2 matching over 10 bases. The V segment lost 2 bases and the J segment 6 bases; nucleotides outside the gene matches: 8. CDR1 is GTSNPN, CDR2 SVGIG, per germline (reference sequence). The CDR3 runs 15 residues. The CDR3 DNA reads as TGTGCCTGGAGTCGGGGTAGCGGGGGGCTGGATACGCAGTATTTT. Translating it yields CAWSRGSGGLDTQYF.

The chain employs TRBV10-3 and TRBJ2-7, with 7 bases fitting TRBD2. The CDR3 has 15 amino acids. Looked up from germline, CDR1 is ENHRY and CDR2 is SYGVKD. V dropped 6 bases and J dropped 4; count of bases not matched to a gene: 12. In nucleotides, the CDR3 is TGTGCCATCAGGTTGGGCGCGGGAGTGTTTTACGAGCAGTACTTC. Translating gives CAIRLGAGVFYEQYF.

For the CDR3, the DNA is TGTGCCAGCAGCGTAGGAGGCCGGCAGGGTACGCAGTATTTT. Translation gives CASSVGGRQGTQYF. This chain uses TRBV9 with TRBJ2-3, with D tentatively TRBD1 (5 bases). Trimming took off 0 bases at V and 8 bases at J, with 13 bases between the two ends. Looked up from germline, CDR1 is SGDLS and CDR2 is YYNGEE. The CDR3 runs to 14 residues.

The rearrangement uses TRBV27 and TRBJ1-1; no definite D call. Trimming removed 3 bases from V and 4 bases from J, with 12 bases in between. There are 14 residues in the CDR3. Germline V gene lookup returns CDR1 MNHEY and CDR2 SMNVEV (reference sequence). Written as DNA, the CDR3 is TGTGCCAGCAGTTTTAGTCCGGGAGGCACTGAAGCTTTCTTT. It translates to CASSFSPGGTEAFF.

This clone was picked up a small number of times. The chain couples TRBV3-1 (or the pseudogene TRBV3-2) to TRBJ1-1, with TRBD1 identical over 7 bases. This CDR3 comprises 14 residues. Germline lookup yields CDR1 LGHDT and CDR2 YNNKEL (reference sequence). The V and J ends lost 4 bases and 11 bases, in that order; junction bases with no gene match: 13. The CDR3 spells CASSLRTGTDKAFF. The CDR3, as DNA: TGTGCCAGCAGCCTTAGGACAGGAACGGATAAGGCTTTCTTT.

J is TRBJ2-7 and V is TRBV18; TRBD2 might be the D (5 bases). The CDR3 spans 14 residues. V shed 0 bases and J shed 2 bases, with 8 bases lying between them. CDR1 is KGHSH and CDR2 is LQKENI in the germline V gene. The CDR3: CASSPPRGTYEQYF. CDR3 nucleotides: TGTGCCAGCTCACCACCACGGGGTACCTACGAGCAGTACTTC.

The chain combines TRBV27 with TRBJ2-5, with D perhaps matching TRBD2 (6 bases). The CDR3 is 15 residues long. With 2 bases removed from V and 1 base from J, the gap between germline ends came to 11 bases. Germline V gene sequence: CDR1 MNHEY, CDR2 SMNVEV (reference sequence). The CDR3 nucleotides are TGTGCCAGCAGTTTAGGAGGGATCCCCCAAGAGACCCAGTACTTC. Residues: CASSLGGIPQETQYF.

This clone has more than one count but fewer than ten. The chain joins TRBV6-2 or TRBV6-3 to TRBJ1-5; perhaps TRBD1 as D (6 bases). The ends were cut back, 5 bases at V and 5 bases at J, with 7 bases in the middle. The CDR3 totals 12 residues. The V gene's germline CDR1 is MNHEY and CDR2 SVGEGT. The CDR3 region is CASSHRDQPQHF. Written as DNA, the CDR3 is TGTGCCAGCAGTCACAGGGATCAGCCCCAGCATTTT.

The table lists this clone with a count of one. The genes are TRBV4-3 and TRBJ1-1; 7 bases agree with TRBD1. V trimming: 5 bases; J trimming: 1 base; junction bases outside the gene matches: 4. The length of the CDR3 is 14 residues. The germline V gene has CDR1 LGHNA and CDR2 YSLEER. CDR3 amino acids: CASSSRTGNTEAFF. The CDR3 coding sequence is TGCGCCAGCAGCTCCCGGACAGGGAACACTGAAGCTTTCTTT.

As DNA, the CDR3 is TGTGCCAGCAGCTTAGGGCGGGGTTCCTACGAGCAGTACTTC. Translation: CASSLGRGSYEQYF. This chain links TRBV7-6 with TRBJ2-7; TRBD2 might be the D (6 bases). V gave up 1 base and J gave up 1 base, with 8 bases separating them. Germline loops: CDR1 SGHVS, CDR2 FNYEAQ. The CDR3 is 14 amino acids.

This clone showed up just once. The J gene is TRBJ2-2, the V gene TRBV5-1, with TRBD2 matching over 8 bases. Trimming at V came to 0 bases and at J to 5 bases, leaving 12 bases not matched to a gene. Per germline, CDR1 SGHRS and CDR2 YFSETQ. The CDR3 runs 18 residues. DNA for the CDR3: TGCGCCAGCAGCTTGGCCGGTAGCGGGATAGGAAGTACCGGGGAGCTGTTTTTT. Translating gives CASSLAGSGIGSTGELFF.

A single count supports this clone. The J gene is TRBJ2-2, the V gene TRBV11-1; no reliable D call. Germline V gene lookup returns CDR1 SGHAT and CDR2 FQDESV (reference sequence). V was pared by 7 bases and J by 6 bases, with 15 bases between. This CDR3 has 14 residues. The DNA of the CDR3 is TGTGCCAGCAAAGAAAACTTGGGCGCCGGGGAGCTGTTTTTT. This translates into CASKENLGAGELFF.

The V call is TRBV7-9, the J call TRBJ1-1; D is unclear. The ends were cut back, 3 bases at V and 8 bases at J, with 7 bases in the middle. Germline values: CDR1 SEHNR, CDR2 FQNEAQ (reference sequence). The CDR3 is 11 residues long. CDR3 DNA: TGTGCCAGCAGCTTGACATACGAAGCTTTCTTT. The encoded protein is CASSLTYEAFF.

A word on this clone: Other DNA sequences of this sample code for an identical CDR3. V is TRBV9 and J is TRBJ2-1; D is unresolved. The V end was cut by 2 bases, the J end by 3 bases, with 6 bases between. CDR3 length: 13 residues. CDR1 and CDR2 from the germline V gene are SGDLS and YYNGEE. This CDR3 is CASSVAVYNEQFF. The CDR3 coding sequence is TGTGCCAGCAGCGTCGCAGTCTACAATGAGCAGTTCTTC.

J is TRBJ2-2 and V is TRBV28, with D possibly being TRBD2 (6 bases). CDR3 length equals 14 residues. The germline CDR1 and CDR2 sequences are MDHEN and SYDVKM. Trimming removed 6 bases at V and 4 bases at J, with 12 bases between. CDR3 DNA: TGTGCCAGCAGCCCGGGACTGGTCACCGGGGAGCTGTTTTTT. Translating it yields CASSPGLVTGELFF.

The chain joins TRBV7-8 to TRBJ1-5, with 8 bases matching TRBD1. The J segment lost 4 bases and the V segment lost 4 bases, leaving 9 bases of the junction unmatched. The V gene's germline CDR1 is SGHVS and CDR2 FQNEAQ. CDR3 size: 16 residues. For the CDR3, the DNA is TGTGCCAGCAGCTCGGCGACAGGGGCGAGGAATCAGCCCCAGCATTTT. It yields the protein CASSSATGARNQPQHF.

A single count supports this clone. The rearrangement uses TRBV28 and TRBJ2-1; TRBD1 agrees at 7 bases. The ends lost 2 bases at V and 6 bases at J; junction bases unmatched: 7. Germline V CDR1 and CDR2: MDHEN, SYDVKM. The CDR3 has 15 residues. The CDR3 sequence is CASSLRDRDSNEQFF. The CDR3 nucleotides read TGTGCCAGCAGTTTACGAGATAGGGACAGCAATGAGCAGTTCTTC.